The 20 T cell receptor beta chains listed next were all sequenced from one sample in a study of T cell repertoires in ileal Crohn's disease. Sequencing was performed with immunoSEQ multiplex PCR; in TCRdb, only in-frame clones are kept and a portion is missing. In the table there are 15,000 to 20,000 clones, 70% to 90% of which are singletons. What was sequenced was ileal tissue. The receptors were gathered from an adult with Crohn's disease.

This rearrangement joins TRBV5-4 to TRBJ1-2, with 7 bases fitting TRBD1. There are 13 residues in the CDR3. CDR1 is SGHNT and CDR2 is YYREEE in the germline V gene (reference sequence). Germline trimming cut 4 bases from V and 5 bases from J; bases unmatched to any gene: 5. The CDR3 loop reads CASSRDRDYGYTF. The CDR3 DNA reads TGTGCCAGCAGCCGCGACAGGGATTATGGCTACACCTTC.

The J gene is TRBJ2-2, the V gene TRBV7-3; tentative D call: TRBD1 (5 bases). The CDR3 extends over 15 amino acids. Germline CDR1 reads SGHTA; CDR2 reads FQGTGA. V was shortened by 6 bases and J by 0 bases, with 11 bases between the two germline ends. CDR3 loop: CASRETVPNTGELFF. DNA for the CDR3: TGTGCCAGCAGGGAGACAGTCCCGAACACCGGGGAGCTGTTTTTT.

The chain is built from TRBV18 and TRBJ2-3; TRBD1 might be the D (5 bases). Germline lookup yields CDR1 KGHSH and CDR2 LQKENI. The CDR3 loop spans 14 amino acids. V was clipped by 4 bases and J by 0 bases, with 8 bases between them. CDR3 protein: CASSLQDSTDTQYF. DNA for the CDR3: TGTGCCAGCTCACTACAGGACAGCACAGATACGCAGTATTTT. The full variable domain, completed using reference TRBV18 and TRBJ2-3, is NAGVMQNPRHLVRRRGQEARLRCSPMKGHSHVYWYRQLPEEGLKFMVYLQKENIIDESGMPKERFSAEFPKEGPSILRIQQVVRGDSAAYFCASSLQDSTDTQYFGPGTRLTVL.

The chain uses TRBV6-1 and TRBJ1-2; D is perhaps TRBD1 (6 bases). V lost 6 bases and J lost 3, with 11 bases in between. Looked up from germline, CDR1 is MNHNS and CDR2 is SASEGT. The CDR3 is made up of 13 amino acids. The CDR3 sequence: CASSPDSHYGYTF. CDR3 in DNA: TGTGCCAGCAGCCCGGACAGCCACTATGGCTACACCTTC.

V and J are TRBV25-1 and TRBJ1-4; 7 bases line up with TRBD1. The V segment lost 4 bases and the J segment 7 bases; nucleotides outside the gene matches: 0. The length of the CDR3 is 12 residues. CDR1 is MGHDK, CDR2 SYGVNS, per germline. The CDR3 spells CASSGQGEKLFF. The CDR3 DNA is TGTGCCAGCAGTGGACAGGGTGAAAAACTGTTTTTT.

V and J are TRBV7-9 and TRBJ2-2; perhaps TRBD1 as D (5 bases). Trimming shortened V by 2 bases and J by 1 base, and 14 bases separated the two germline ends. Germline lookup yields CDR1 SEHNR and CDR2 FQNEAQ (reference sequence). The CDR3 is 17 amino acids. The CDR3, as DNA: TGTGCCAGCAGCTTACCCCCAGGGCAGGAGAACACCGGGGAGCTGTTTTTT. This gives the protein CASSLPPGQENTGELFF.

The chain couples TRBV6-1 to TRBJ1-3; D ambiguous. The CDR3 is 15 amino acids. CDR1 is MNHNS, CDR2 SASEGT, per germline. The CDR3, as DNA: TGTGACAAACCCCAGCGGAGGGATGGCGGGAACACCATATATTTT. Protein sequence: CDKPQRRDGGNTIYF.

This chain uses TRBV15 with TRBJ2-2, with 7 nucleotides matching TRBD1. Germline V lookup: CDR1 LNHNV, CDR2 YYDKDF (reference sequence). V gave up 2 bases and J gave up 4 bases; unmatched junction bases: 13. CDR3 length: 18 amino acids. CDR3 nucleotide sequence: TGTGCCACCAGCAGAACTAGATTTACCGGGACAGTCACCGGGGAGCTGTTTTTT. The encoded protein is CATSRTRFTGTVTGELFF.

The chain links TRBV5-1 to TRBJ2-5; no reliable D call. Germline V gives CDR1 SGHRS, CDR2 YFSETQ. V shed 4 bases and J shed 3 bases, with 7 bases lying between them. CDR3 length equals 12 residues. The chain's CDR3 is CASSRTEETQYF. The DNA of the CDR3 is TGCGCCAGCAGCCGCACAGAAGAGACCCAGTACTTC.

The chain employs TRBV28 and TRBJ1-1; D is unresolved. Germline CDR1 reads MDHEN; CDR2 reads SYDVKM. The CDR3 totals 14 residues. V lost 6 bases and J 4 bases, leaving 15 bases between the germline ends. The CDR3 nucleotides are TGTGCCAGCAGGCTGACAAGTGCCGCCACTGAAGCTTTCTTT. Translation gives CASRLTSAATEAFF.

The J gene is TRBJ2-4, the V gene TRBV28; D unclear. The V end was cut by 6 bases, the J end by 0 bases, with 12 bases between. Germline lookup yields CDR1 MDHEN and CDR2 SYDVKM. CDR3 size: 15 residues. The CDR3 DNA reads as TGTGCCAGCAGCCAAGCCCCATTAGCCAAAAACATTCAGTACTTC. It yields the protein CASSQAPLAKNIQYF.

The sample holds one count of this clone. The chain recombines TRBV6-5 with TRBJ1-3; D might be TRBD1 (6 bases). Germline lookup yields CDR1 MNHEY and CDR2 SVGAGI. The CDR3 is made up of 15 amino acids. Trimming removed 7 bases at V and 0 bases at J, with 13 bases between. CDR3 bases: TGTGCCAGCAAACTCCAGGGGATCTCTGGAAACACCATATATTTT. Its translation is CASKLQGISGNTIYF.

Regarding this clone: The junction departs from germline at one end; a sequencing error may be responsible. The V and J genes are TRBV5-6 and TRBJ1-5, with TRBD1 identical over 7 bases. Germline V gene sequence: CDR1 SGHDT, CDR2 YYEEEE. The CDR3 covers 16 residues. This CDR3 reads CASSPHGRGKDQLQHF. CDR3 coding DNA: TGTGCCAGCAGCCCCCACGGCAGGGGGAAGGATCAGCTCCAGCATTTT.

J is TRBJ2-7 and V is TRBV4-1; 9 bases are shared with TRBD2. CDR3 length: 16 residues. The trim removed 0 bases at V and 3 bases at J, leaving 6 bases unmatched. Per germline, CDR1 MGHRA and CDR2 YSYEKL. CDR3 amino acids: CASSQDRVAGDYEQYF. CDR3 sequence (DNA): TGCGCCAGCAGCCAAGATAGGGTAGCGGGGGACTACGAGCAGTACTTC.

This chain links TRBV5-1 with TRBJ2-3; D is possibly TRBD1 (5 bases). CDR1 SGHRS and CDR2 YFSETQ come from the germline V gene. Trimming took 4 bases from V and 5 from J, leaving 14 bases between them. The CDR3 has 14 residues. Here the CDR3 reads CASSTGNQGDTQYF. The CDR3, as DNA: TGCGCCAGCAGCACAGGAAACCAAGGAGATACGCAGTATTTT. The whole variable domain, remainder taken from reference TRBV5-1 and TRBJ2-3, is KAGVTQTPRYLIKTRGQQVTLSCSPISGHRSVSWYQQTPGQGLQFLFEYFSETQRNKGNFPGRFSGRQFSNSRSEMNVSTLELGDSALYLCASSTGNQGDTQYFGPGTRLTVL.

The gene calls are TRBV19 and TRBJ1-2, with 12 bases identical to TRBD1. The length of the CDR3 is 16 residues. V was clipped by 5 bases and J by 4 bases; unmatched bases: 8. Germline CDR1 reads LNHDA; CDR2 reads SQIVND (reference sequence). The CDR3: CASSLPGQGAGYGYTF. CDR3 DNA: TGTGCCAGTAGTTTACCGGGACAGGGGGCAGGCTATGGCTACACCTTC.

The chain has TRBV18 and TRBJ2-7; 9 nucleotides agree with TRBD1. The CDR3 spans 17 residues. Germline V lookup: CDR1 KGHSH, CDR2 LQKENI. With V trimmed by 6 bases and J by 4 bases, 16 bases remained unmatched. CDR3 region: CASSQRIAGQGWYEQYF. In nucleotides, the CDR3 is TGTGCCAGCTCGCAACGGATTGCGGGACAGGGATGGTACGAGCAGTACTTC.

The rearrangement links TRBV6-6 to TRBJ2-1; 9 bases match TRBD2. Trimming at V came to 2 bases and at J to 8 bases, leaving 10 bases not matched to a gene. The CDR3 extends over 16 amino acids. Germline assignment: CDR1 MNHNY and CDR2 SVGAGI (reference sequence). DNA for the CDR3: TGTGCCAGCAGTTACGGGTCAGGGCGGGAGGGCTATGAGCAGTTCTTC. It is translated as CASSYGSGREGYEQFF.

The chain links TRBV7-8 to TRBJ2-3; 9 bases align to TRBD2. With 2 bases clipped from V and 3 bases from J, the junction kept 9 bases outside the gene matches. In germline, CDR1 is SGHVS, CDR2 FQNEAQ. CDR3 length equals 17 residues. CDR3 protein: CASSLRIAGVWTDTQYF. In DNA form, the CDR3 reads TGTGCCAGCAGCTTAAGGATAGCGGGAGTCTGGACAGATACGCAGTATTTT.

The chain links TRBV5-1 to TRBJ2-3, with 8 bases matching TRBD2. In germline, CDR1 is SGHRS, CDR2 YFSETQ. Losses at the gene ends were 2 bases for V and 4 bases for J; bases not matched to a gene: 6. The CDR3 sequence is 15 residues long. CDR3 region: CASSFRSGSADTQYF. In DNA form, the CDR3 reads TGCGCCAGCAGCTTCCGCAGCGGGAGCGCAGATACGCAGTATTTT.